The 7 T cell receptor beta chains presented below share a single source sample, sequenced in a study of T cells in Graves' hyperthyroidism and ophthalmopathy. RNA transcripts were the template for amplifying TCR beta CDR3 regions. During a first-round RT-PCR of the TCR CDR3, the HTBI primer set was used. TCRdb processed the multiplex PCR reads anew with MiXCR; each CDR3 protein has one entry. This sample has some 550,000 distinct CDR3 sequences; more than 20% occur once, and the top ten carry about 26%. Material: blood. These receptors all stem from a man aged 18 to 29 with Graves' hyperthyroidism.

This clonotype was picked up many times. DNA for the CDR3: TGTGCCAGCAGCCCCTCCGGCGGGGTCAGCAATCAGCCCCAGCATTTT. This translates into CASSPSGGVSNQPQHF. V gene TRBV7-8 combines with J gene TRBJ1-5; D is unresolved. Germline V gives CDR1 SGHVS, CDR2 FQNEAQ. The V end was cut by 5 bases, the J end by 1 base, with 15 bases between. The CDR3 loop spans 16 amino acids.

The table lists this clonotype with many counts. This sequence joins TRBV6-5 and TRBJ1-1, with a weak D call TRBD1 (6 bases). V dropped 0 bases and J dropped 5 bases, with 16 bases sitting between them. CDR1 and CDR2 from the germline V gene are MNHEY and SVGAGI. The CDR3 is 16 amino acids. This CDR3 is CASSYSVRQAGTEAFF. The CDR3 DNA follows: TGTGCCAGCAGTTACTCTGTTCGACAGGCGGGGACTGAAGCTTTCTTT.

The chain recombines TRBV4-1 with TRBJ2-7; D gene ambiguous. The CDR3 runs 16 residues. V shed 1 base and J shed 2 bases, with 15 bases lying between them. CDR1 is MGHRA, CDR2 YSYEKL, per germline. CDR3 residues: CASSQGYSLRPYEQYF. The CDR3 nucleotides read TGCGCCAGCAGCCAAGGATACTCCCTGAGACCCTACGAGCAGTACTTC.

This clonotype has just a few counts. V gene TRBV6-1 combines with J gene TRBJ1-1, with 7 bases aligning to TRBD1. Per germline, CDR1 MNHNS and CDR2 SASEGT. This CDR3 is built from 15 residues. V lost 6 bases and J lost 7; bases outside the gene matches: 14. The CDR3 reads CASSRLGTASSEAFF. CDR3 bases: TGTGCCAGCAGCAGACTGGGGACAGCTAGCAGTGAAGCTTTCTTT.

This clonotype showed up many times. V usage is TRBV19 and J usage is TRBJ1-1; TRBD1 aligns across 9 bases. This CDR3 contains 18 residues. Germline V lookup: CDR1 LNHDA, CDR2 SQIVND (reference sequence). The ends lost 4 bases at V and 0 bases at J; junction bases unmatched: 12. CDR3 DNA sequence: TGTGCCAGTAGTAAACCTAGGACAGGGGTCGGCATGAACACTGAAGCTTTCTTT. This translates into CASSKPRTGVGMNTEAFF.

This clonotype was seen ten or more times. CDR3 DNA sequence: TGTGCCAGCAGTTACTCCGGGACAGGGGTCCGCGAGCAGTACTTC. This gives the protein CASSYSGTGVREQYF. The chain carries TRBV6-5 and TRBJ2-7, with 10 nucleotides matching TRBD1. The CDR3 sequence is 15 residues long. With 0 bases clipped from V and 6 bases from J, the junction kept 5 bases outside the gene matches. Germline CDR1 is MNHEY and CDR2 is SVGAGI.

V is TRBV4-2 and J is TRBJ1-2, with D possibly TRBD1 on 5 matching bases. Germline values: CDR1 LGHNA, CDR2 YNFKEQ. The CDR3 extends over 15 amino acids. V dropped 0 bases and J dropped 8 bases, with 16 bases sitting between them. CDR3 sequence: CASSQDWIQGTGYTF. The CDR3, as DNA: TGTGCCAGCAGCCAAGATTGGATTCAGGGTACCGGCTACACCTTC.